These T cell receptor beta chains were read from a single sample in a study of naive and memory T cell subsets. TCRdb called the UMI-ligation and nested PCR reads again in MiXCR, with one record for every CDR3 protein. The table lists 25,000 to 35,000 distinct CDR3 sequences, 6.7% of them singletons. Material: skin, obtained from a tuberculin skin test site. Source of these receptors: an adult in good health. CDR3s include the opening cysteine and the closing phenylalanine or tryptophan. A D gene is named only where the DNA matches it firmly. The size of a clone is reported for some rows only, either as once, few or many, or as a class for expanded clones.

d_call j_call clone_size v_call cdr3_nt cdr3_aa
. TRBJ2-7 medium-sized TRBV4-2 TGTGCCAGCAGCCAAGATCCAGGGCATTCAGAAGGGGAGCAGTACTTC CASSQDPGHSEGEQYF
. TRBJ2-3 few TRBV20-1 TGCAGTGCAGGGGAAAGAGGGGTATCTACGCAGTATTTT CSAGERGVSTQYF
. TRBJ1-1 many TRBV20-1 TGCAGTGCTACGAGGGCAGGAAACACTGAAGCTTTCTTT CSATRAGNTEAFF
. TRBJ1-4 . TRBV25-1 TGTGCCAGCAGTGAACAGGGGTTGACTAATGAAAAACTGTTTTTT CASSEQGLTNEKLFF
TRBD1 TRBJ2-5 . TRBV11-2 TGTGCCAGCAGCCCCAGACACAACAGGGGGGAGACCCAGTACTTC CASSPRHNRGETQYF
TRBD2 TRBJ2-2 many TRBV3-1 TGTGCCAGCAGCCAATCCTCACTAGCGTACACCGGGGAGCTGTTTTTT CASSQSSLAYTGELFF
. TRBJ1-5 . TRBV7-8 TGTGCCAGCAGCCCGGCTGGGCAGCCCCAGCATTTT CASSPAGQPQHF
. TRBJ2-3 medium-sized TRBV7-2 TGTGCCAGCAGCTTATCCCAGAACACAGATACGCAGTATTTT CASSLSQNTDTQYF
. TRBJ2-5 many TRBV2 TGTGCCAGCAGCTTGGAAGAGACCCAGTACTTC CASSLEETQYF
. TRBJ2-7 many TRBV20-1 TGCAGTGCTAGAGGGGCGAACTCCTACGAGCAGTACTTC CSARGANSYEQYF
TRBD1 TRBJ1-5 many TRBV12-3/TRBV12-4 TGTGCCAGCAGTTTTTTAGGACAGGTTAATCAGCCCCAGCATTTT CASSFLGQVNQPQHF